This paragraph covers one T cell receptor (beta chain) sequence. The V gene end was trimmed by 6 bases and the J gene end by 12 bases; junction bases not matched to a gene: 7. This CDR3 spans 12 amino acids. Here immunoSEQ multiplex PCR was the method, and the copy in TCRdb shows in-frame clones only, minus some. The table has over 85,000 clones, almost 80% seen once. The sample is drawn from a study of blood T cell repertoires in COVID-19. The sequence came from an elderly woman with active or convalescent COVID-19. The chain uses TRBV12-3 or TRBV12-4 and TRBJ2-1; TRBD1 agrees at 8 bases. Sequencing was carried out using peripheral blood. The CDR3 coding sequence is TGTGCCAGCAGAGGACAGGGTGGGGGGCAGTTCTTC. This codes for CASRGQGGGQFF.